A selection of T cell receptor beta chains follows, all from one sample in a study of OX40 agonist ivuxolimab in advanced cancers. The assay was immunoSEQ multiplex PCR, and TCRdb's table has in-frame clones only and misses some. This sample has 50,000 to 65,000 clones; roughly 91% occur once, and the top ten carry about 1.4%. The starting material was CD4+ or CD8+ T cells sorted from blood, obtained in a trial of the OX40 agonist ivuxolimab. These receptors were collected from an adult with an advanced solid tumor such as melanoma, head and neck, liver or kidney cancer. Both conserved end residues are part of each CDR3. D genes are given only for firm matches. Clone size is stated in some rows and not others, as once, few, many or a class when expanded.

d_gene: TRBD1; j_gene: TRBJ1-4; v_gene: TRBV9; abundance: NA; CDR3aa: CASTGTENEKLFF; CDR3nt: TGTGCCAGCACCGGGACAGAAAATGAAAAACTGTTTTTT
d_gene: NA; j_gene: TRBJ2-6; v_gene: TRBV6-1; abundance: NA; CDR3aa: CASSLGSSGANVLTF; CDR3nt: TGTGCCAGCAGCCTAGGGTCCTCTGGGGCCAACGTCCTGACTTTC
d_gene: NA; j_gene: TRBJ1-3; v_gene: TRBV28; abundance: once; CDR3aa: CASGSGSGNTIYF; CDR3nt: TGTGCCAGCGGGTCCGGAAGTGGAAACACCATATATTTT
d_gene: TRBD1; j_gene: TRBJ2-6; v_gene: TRBV19; abundance: once; CDR3aa: CATSPGTGGAGANVLTF; CDR3nt: TGTGCCACCTCGCCTGGGACAGGGGGAGCTGGGGCCAACGTCCTGACTTTC
d_gene: NA; j_gene: TRBJ1-1; v_gene: TRBV29-1; abundance: NA; CDR3aa: CSARTVENTEAFF; CDR3nt: TGCAGCGCGCGGACAGTAGAGAACACTGAAGCTTTCTTT
d_gene: TRBD2; j_gene: TRBJ2-7; v_gene: TRBV9; abundance: once; CDR3aa: CASSPGGNRAYEQYF; CDR3nt: TGTGCCAGCAGCCCGGGAGGGAACAGAGCCTACGAGCAGTACTTC
d_gene: TRBD1; j_gene: TRBJ2-1; v_gene: TRBV5-1; abundance: NA; CDR3aa: CASSEGTVYNEQFF; CDR3nt: TGCGCCAGCAGCGAGGGGACAGTTTACAATGAGCAGTTCTTC
d_gene: NA; j_gene: TRBJ2-5; v_gene: TRBV6-6; abundance: NA; CDR3aa: CASTSPQGETQYF; CDR3nt: TGTGCCAGCACCTCCCCCCAGGGAGAGACCCAGTACTTC
d_gene: TRBD1; j_gene: TRBJ1-1; v_gene: TRBV18; abundance: NA; CDR3aa: CASSPRQGDTEAFF; CDR3nt: TGTGCCAGCTCACCCCGACAGGGGGACACTGAAGCTTTCTTT
d_gene: NA; j_gene: TRBJ2-5; v_gene: TRBV2; abundance: NA; CDR3aa: CASRHTGNQETQYF; CDR3nt: TGTGCCAGCAGACATACAGGAAACCAAGAGACCCAGTACTTC
d_gene: TRBD1; j_gene: TRBJ1-2; v_gene: TRBV30; abundance: NA; CDR3aa: CAWRSAGGFGYTF; CDR3nt: TGTGCCTGGAGGTCCGCAGGGGGTTTCGGCTACACCTTC
d_gene: NA; j_gene: TRBJ2-3; v_gene: TRBV15; abundance: NA; CDR3aa: CATSRDKGRSSTDTQYF; CDR3nt: TGTGCCACCAGCAGAGATAAGGGGAGATCTAGCACAGATACGCAGTATTTT
d_gene: NA; j_gene: TRBJ1-1; v_gene: TRBV30; abundance: NA; CDR3aa: CAWSTLGQRNTEAFF; CDR3nt: TGTGCCTGGAGTACCTTAGGTCAGAGGAACACTGAAGCTTTCTTT
d_gene: NA; j_gene: TRBJ2-7; v_gene: TRBV5-4; abundance: NA; CDR3aa: CASSLVGSSYEQYF; CDR3nt: TGTGCCAGCAGCTTGGTCGGGAGCTCCTACGAGCAGTACTTC
d_gene: TRBD1; j_gene: TRBJ1-3; v_gene: TRBV5-5; abundance: NA; CDR3aa: CASSSRDRGYLSGNTIYF; CDR3nt: TGTGCCAGCAGCTCCCGGGACAGGGGGTACCTCTCTGGAAACACCATATATTTT
d_gene: NA; j_gene: TRBJ2-7; v_gene: TRBV5-6; abundance: NA; CDR3aa: CASSRGQSYEQYF; CDR3nt: TGTGCCAGCAGTCGAGGACAGTCCTACGAGCAGTACTTC
d_gene: NA; j_gene: TRBJ1-1; v_gene: TRBV19; abundance: NA; CDR3aa: CASKQFMNTEAFF; CDR3nt: TGTGCCTCTAAGCAGTTCATGAACACTGAAGCTTTCTTT
d_gene: NA; j_gene: TRBJ1-3; v_gene: TRBV30; abundance: once; CDR3aa: CAWRGISSGNTIYF; CDR3nt: TGTGCCTGGAGGGGGATTTCTTCTGGAAACACCATATATTTT
d_gene: NA; j_gene: TRBJ1-5; v_gene: TRBV30; abundance: NA; CDR3aa: CAWSVSYFGNQPQHF; CDR3nt: TGTGCCTGGAGTGTCTCGTATTTCGGCAATCAGCCCCAGCATTTT
d_gene: TRBD1; j_gene: TRBJ2-1; v_gene: TRBV7-2; abundance: NA; CDR3aa: CASSPPQGANNEQFF; CDR3nt: TGTGCCAGCAGCCCGCCTCAGGGGGCGAACAATGAGCAGTTCTTC
d_gene: NA; j_gene: TRBJ2-3; v_gene: TRBV5-1; abundance: NA; CDR3aa: CASSPNTGMWSDTQYF; CDR3nt: TGCGCCAGCAGCCCTAATACAGGGATGTGGTCAGATACGCAGTATTTT
d_gene: NA; j_gene: TRBJ2-3; v_gene: TRBV7-9; abundance: NA; CDR3aa: CASSPAIDTTDTQYF; CDR3nt: TGTGCCAGCAGCCCTGCGATAGATACGACAGATACGCAGTATTTT
d_gene: TRBD1; j_gene: TRBJ1-1; v_gene: TRBV5-5; abundance: NA; CDR3aa: CASSLGDRGNTEAFF; CDR3nt: TGTGCCAGCAGCTTGGGGGACAGGGGTAACACTGAAGCTTTCTTT
d_gene: TRBD1; j_gene: TRBJ1-5; v_gene: TRBV28; abundance: NA; CDR3aa: CASSLDRGRQPQHF; CDR3nt: TGTGCCAGCAGTTTAGACAGGGGGCGTCAGCCCCAGCATTTT
d_gene: NA; j_gene: TRBJ2-1; v_gene: TRBV10-3; abundance: NA; CDR3aa: CATTSRSGNEQFF; CDR3nt: TGTGCTACAACCTCGCGATCTGGTAATGAGCAGTTCTTC
d_gene: NA; j_gene: TRBJ1-1; v_gene: TRBV5-1; abundance: NA; CDR3aa: CASSFPAGRPVTEAFF; CDR3nt: TGCGCCAGCAGCTTCCCTGCAGGGAGGCCGGTCACTGAAGCTTTCTTT
d_gene: NA; j_gene: TRBJ1-4; v_gene: TRBV27; abundance: NA; CDR3aa: CASRRGTNEKLFF; CDR3nt: TGTGCCAGCCGCAGGGGCACTAATGAAAAACTGTTTTTT
d_gene: NA; j_gene: TRBJ2-2; v_gene: TRBV19; abundance: NA; CDR3aa: CASSPTAGPGELFF; CDR3nt: TGTGCCAGTAGCCCCACCGCTGGGCCCGGGGAGCTGTTTTTT
d_gene: NA; j_gene: TRBJ2-3; v_gene: TRBV11-2; abundance: once; CDR3aa: CASSPDSPSDTQYF; CDR3nt: TGTGCCAGCAGCCCGGACAGCCCCTCAGATACGCAGTATTTT
d_gene: TRBD1; j_gene: TRBJ2-7; v_gene: TRBV28; abundance: NA; CDR3aa: CASSSGQGTYEQYF; CDR3nt: TGTGCCAGCAGTTCCGGACAGGGGACCTACGAGCAGTACTTC
d_gene: NA; j_gene: TRBJ2-3; v_gene: TRBV2; abundance: NA; CDR3aa: CASSTGQQSTDTQYF; CDR3nt: TGTGCCAGCAGTACAGGACAGCAAAGCACAGATACGCAGTATTTT
d_gene: TRBD1; j_gene: TRBJ1-1; v_gene: TRBV2; abundance: NA; CDR3aa: CASRQQGARSTEAFF; CDR3nt: TGTGCCAGCAGGCAACAGGGGGCGCGGAGCACTGAAGCTTTCTTT
d_gene: NA; j_gene: TRBJ2-5; v_gene: TRBV19; abundance: NA; CDR3aa: CATAGQHQETQYF; CDR3nt: TGTGCCACCGCGGGACAGCACCAAGAGACCCAGTACTTC
d_gene: NA; j_gene: TRBJ2-1; v_gene: TRBV7-2; abundance: NA; CDR3aa: CASSVRGLGNEQFF; CDR3nt: TGTGCCAGCAGCGTCAGGGGACTTGGGAATGAGCAGTTCTTC
d_gene: TRBD2; j_gene: TRBJ2-3; v_gene: TRBV5-1; abundance: NA; CDR3aa: CASSRGTSGRKSTDTQYF; CDR3nt: TGCGCCAGCAGCCGAGGGACTAGCGGGAGGAAAAGCACAGATACGCAGTATTTT
d_gene: TRBD1; j_gene: TRBJ2-6; v_gene: TRBV30; abundance: NA; CDR3aa: CAWSEQGYSGANVLTF; CDR3nt: TGTGCCTGGAGTGAACAGGGGTACTCTGGGGCCAACGTCCTGACTTTC
d_gene: TRBD2; j_gene: TRBJ2-1; v_gene: TRBV5-4; abundance: NA; CDR3aa: CASSFVQWGGEQFF; CDR3nt: TGTGCCAGCAGCTTTGTTCAATGGGGGGGTGAGCAGTTCTTC
d_gene: TRBD2; j_gene: TRBJ2-5; v_gene: TRBV29-1; abundance: NA; CDR3aa: CSVSGTSALQETQYF; CDR3nt: TGCAGCGTTTCCGGGACTAGCGCGCTCCAAGAGACCCAGTACTTC
d_gene: NA; j_gene: TRBJ2-7; v_gene: TRBV30; abundance: NA; CDR3aa: CAWSVSPQSYEQYF; CDR3nt: TGTGCCTGGAGTGTAAGCCCCCAATCCTACGAGCAGTACTTC
d_gene: NA; j_gene: TRBJ1-1; v_gene: TRBV30; abundance: once; CDR3aa: CAWSPGWGNTEAFF; CDR3nt: TGTGCCTGGAGCCCCGGGTGGGGGAACACTGAAGCTTTCTTT
d_gene: NA; j_gene: TRBJ2-1; v_gene: TRBV6-6; abundance: NA; CDR3aa: CASSPDNEQFF; CDR3nt: TGTGCCAGCAGTCCCGACAATGAGCAGTTCTTC
d_gene: NA; j_gene: TRBJ2-3; v_gene: TRBV10-3; abundance: NA; CDR3aa: CAIREQGGSTDTQYF; CDR3nt: TGTGCCATCCGAGAACAGGGAGGGAGCACAGATACGCAGTATTTT
d_gene: NA; j_gene: TRBJ2-6; v_gene: TRBV2; abundance: NA; CDR3aa: CASSRQSSGANVLTF; CDR3nt: TGTGCCAGCAGCCGACAGTCCTCTGGGGCCAACGTCCTGACTTTC
d_gene: TRBD1; j_gene: TRBJ2-5; v_gene: TRBV5-1; abundance: NA; CDR3aa: CASSPTGVETQYF; CDR3nt: TGCGCCAGCAGCCCCACAGGGGTTGAGACCCAGTACTTC
d_gene: TRBD2; j_gene: TRBJ2-5; v_gene: TRBV7-7; abundance: NA; CDR3aa: CASSPLAGAQETQYF; CDR3nt: TGTGCTAGCAGCCCATTAGCGGGAGCGCAAGAGACCCAGTACTTC
d_gene: NA; j_gene: TRBJ2-7; v_gene: TRBV2; abundance: NA; CDR3aa: CASSGLGDEQYF; CDR3nt: TGTGCCAGCAGTGGACTCGGGGACGAGCAGTACTTC
d_gene: NA; j_gene: TRBJ1-5; v_gene: TRBV18; abundance: few; CDR3aa: CASSLRDGDNQPQHF; CDR3nt: TGTGCCAGCTCACTCCGGGACGGCGACAATCAGCCCCAGCATTTT
d_gene: TRBD1; j_gene: TRBJ1-5; v_gene: TRBV6-6; abundance: NA; CDR3aa: CASSGAGGNQPQHF; CDR3nt: TGTGCCAGCAGTGGGGCAGGGGGAAATCAGCCCCAGCATTTT
d_gene: TRBD2; j_gene: TRBJ2-5; v_gene: TRBV4-2; abundance: NA; CDR3aa: CASSPGLTGLALETQYF; CDR3nt: TGTGCCAGCAGCCCGGGACTTACGGGACTAGCGTTGGAGACCCAGTACTTC
d_gene: NA; j_gene: TRBJ1-2; v_gene: TRBV5-8; abundance: NA; CDR3aa: CASSLYIGEYGYTF; CDR3nt: TGTGCCAGCAGCTTGTATATAGGGGAATATGGCTACACCTTC
d_gene: TRBD2; j_gene: TRBJ2-3; v_gene: TRBV4-1; abundance: NA; CDR3aa: CASSQDHRTSGTDTQYF; CDR3nt: TGCGCCAGCAGCCAAGATCATAGGACTAGCGGGACAGATACGCAGTATTTT
d_gene: NA; j_gene: TRBJ2-3; v_gene: TRBV5-1; abundance: once; CDR3aa: CASSESVPNTDTQYF; CDR3nt: TGCGCCAGCAGCGAAAGTGTGCCAAACACAGATACGCAGTATTTT
d_gene: TRBD1; j_gene: TRBJ1-3; v_gene: TRBV5-1; abundance: NA; CDR3aa: CASSLGNRGDGNTIYF; CDR3nt: TGCGCCAGCAGCTTGGGTAACAGGGGCGATGGAAACACCATATATTTT
d_gene: NA; j_gene: TRBJ2-7; v_gene: TRBV10-1; abundance: few; CDR3aa: CASSSSYEQYF; CDR3nt: TGCGCCAGCTCCAGCTCCTACGAGCAGTACTTC
d_gene: NA; j_gene: TRBJ1-2; v_gene: TRBV10-3; abundance: NA; CDR3aa: CAISGTGNSGYTF; CDR3nt: TGTGCCATCAGTGGAACAGGGAACTCTGGCTACACCTTC
d_gene: TRBD1; j_gene: TRBJ2-7; v_gene: TRBV15; abundance: NA; CDR3aa: CATSRPGTGATEQYF; CDR3nt: TGTGCCACCAGCAGACCCGGGACAGGGGCTACCGAGCAGTACTTC
d_gene: NA; j_gene: TRBJ1-1; v_gene: TRBV28; abundance: NA; CDR3aa: CASSLRNTEAFF; CDR3nt: TGTGCCAGCAGTTTGAGGAACACTGAAGCTTTCTTT
d_gene: NA; j_gene: TRBJ2-1; v_gene: TRBV21-1; abundance: NA; CDR3aa: CASSKGLPFGEQFF; CDR3nt: TGTGCCAGCAGCAAGGGACTCCCCTTCGGCGAGCAGTTCTTC
d_gene: NA; j_gene: TRBJ2-7; v_gene: TRBV10-3; abundance: NA; CDR3aa: CAISGPRAYEQYF; CDR3nt: TGTGCCATCAGTGGGCCCCGAGCCTACGAGCAGTACTTC